This TCR beta chain originates from a study of control samples from healthy donors and cancer patients. Sequenced by immunoSEQ multiplex PCR; TCRdb stores in-frame clones only, minus some. The sample lists approximately 150,000 clones, more than 85% occurring once. The CDR3 totals 15 residues. The V segment lost 0 bases and the J segment 8 bases; nucleotides outside the gene matches: 4. Per germline, CDR1 SGDLS and CDR2 YYNGEE. The receptor's source is a man under 40 in good health. The rearrangement joins TRBV9 to TRBJ2-1, with 11 bases fitting TRBD1. Sequenced: blood. CDR3 DNA sequence: TGTGCCAGCAGCGTAGGCGGGACAGGGGGGGATGAGCAGTTCTTC. Translation: CASSVGGTGGDEQFF.